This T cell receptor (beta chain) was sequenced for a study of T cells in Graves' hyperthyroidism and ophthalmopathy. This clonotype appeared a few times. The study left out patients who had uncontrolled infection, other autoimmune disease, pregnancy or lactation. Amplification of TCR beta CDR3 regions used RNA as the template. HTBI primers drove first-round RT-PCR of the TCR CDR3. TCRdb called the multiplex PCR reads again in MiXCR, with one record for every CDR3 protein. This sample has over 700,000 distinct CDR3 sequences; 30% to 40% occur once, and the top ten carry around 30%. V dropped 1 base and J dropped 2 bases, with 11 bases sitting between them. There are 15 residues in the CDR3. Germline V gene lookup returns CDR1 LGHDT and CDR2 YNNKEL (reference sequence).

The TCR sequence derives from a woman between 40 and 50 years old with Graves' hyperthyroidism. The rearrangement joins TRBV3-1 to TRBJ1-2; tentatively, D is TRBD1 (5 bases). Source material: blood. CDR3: CASSQVKGKNYGYTF. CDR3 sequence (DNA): TGTGCCAGCAGCCAAGTAAAGGGGAAAAACTATGGCTACACCTTC.